This record looks at one T cell receptor beta chain sequence and its context. V was pared by 1 base and J by 9 bases, with 9 bases of the junction left unmatched. The CDR3 loop spans 16 amino acids. CDR1 and CDR2 from the germline V gene are SNHLY and FYNNEI. This sample is drawn from a study of blood T cell repertoires in COVID-19. Study context: From the United States, Italy and Spain came samples of acute and convalescent COVID-19. PBMCs, B-cell-depleted T cells, or T cells provided the cDNA or gDNA that made up the material.

Per the authors' pipeline: Reference gene primer amplification yielded estimated nucleated cell counts. Measured with immunoSEQ multiplex PCR; TCRdb has only the in-frame clones, and not every one. The DNA was the basis for D and trimming; V, J and clone size are from that table. Counted here are roughly 190,000 clones, about 86% occurring once; the ten biggest clones make up approximately 4%. The sequencing sample was made of peripheral blood. V is TRBV2 and J is TRBJ1-5, with 10 bases fitting TRBD1. This TCR was recovered from a young man with active or convalescent COVID-19. In nucleotides, the CDR3 is TGTGCCAGCAGTGAAGAGGATCCGGGACAGGGGCGGCCCCAGCATTTT. It translates to CASSEEDPGQGRPQHF.